The 6 T cell receptor beta chains listed next were all sequenced from one sample in a study of graft-versus-host responses after intestinal transplantation. Tissue from the graft was processed to free its intraepithelial and lamina propria lymphocytes. Repertoires were generated with immunoSEQ multiplex PCR, while TCRdb's copy carries only in-frame clones and drops some. The data contain some 29,000 clones, around 83% of them seen just once; the ten biggest clones take up under 3.5%. Here the sequenced sample was ileum tissue, taken 98 days after intestinal transplantation. Receptor source: a human patient who received an intestinal transplant, so some T cells may come from the graft donor.

The chain recombines TRBV4-1 with TRBJ1-5, with D tentatively TRBD1 (5 bases). Germline assignment: CDR1 MGHRA and CDR2 YSYEKL. There are 16 residues in the CDR3. Trimming stripped 0 bases from V and 4 bases from J, with 13 bases between. The CDR3 spells CASSQEGAGPNQPQHF. The CDR3 DNA reads TGCGCCAGCAGCCAAGAAGGGGCAGGGCCTAATCAGCCCCAGCATTTT.

The V and J genes are TRBV15 and TRBJ2-3, with TRBD2 matching 8 bases. The length of the CDR3 is 16 residues. The V and J ends lost 0 bases and 0 bases, in that order; junction bases with no gene match: 2. CDR1 is LNHNV, CDR2 YYDKDF, per germline (reference sequence). In DNA, the CDR3 is TGTGCCACCAGCAGAGATACGGGGGGGAGCACAGATACGCAGTATTTT. As protein: CATSRDTGGSTDTQYF.

The V and J genes are TRBV28 and TRBJ1-2; TRBD1 agrees at 7 bases. Germline trimming cut 2 bases from V and 4 bases from J; bases unmatched to any gene: 1. This CDR3 spans 13 amino acids. CDR1 and CDR2 from the germline V gene are MDHEN and SYDVKM. The CDR3 sequence: CASSLAGGYGYTF. The CDR3 DNA reads as TGTGCCAGCAGTTTAGCAGGGGGCTATGGCTACACCTTC.

The J gene is TRBJ2-3, the V gene TRBV2; D unresolved. V shed 9 bases and J shed 2 bases, with 6 bases lying between them. CDR1 and CDR2 (germline): SNHLY, FYNNEI. This CDR3 region has 11 residues. The CDR3 DNA sequence: TGTGCCAGGGAGCTCACAGATACGCAGTATTTT. It specifies CARELTDTQYF.

The chain combines TRBV5-7 with TRBJ2-7; TRBD1 might be the D (5 bases). TRBV5-7 is known as an ORF, though its function is uncertain. CDR3 size: 13 residues. The ends were cut back, 6 bases at V and 3 bases at J, with 13 bases in the middle. The CDR3 reads CASTEAGIYEQYF. CDR3 in DNA: TGTGCCAGCACTGAGGCAGGGATCTACGAGCAGTACTTC.

The gene calls are TRBV7-9 and TRBJ1-1; 8 bases are a match to TRBD1. This CDR3 has 14 amino acids. The V gene's germline CDR1 is SEHNR and CDR2 FQNEAQ (reference sequence). The V gene end was trimmed by 6 bases and the J gene end by 0 bases; junction bases not matched to a gene: 3. DNA of the CDR3: TGTGCCAGCAGTCAGGACAGGGTGAACACTGAAGCTTTCTTT. It is translated as CASSQDRVNTEAFF.